The clone carrying this T cell receptor (beta chain) has more than one count but fewer than ten. Its antigen is still unknown. 5'RACE primed from the constant segment yielded TCR alpha and TCR beta cDNA libraries bearing sample barcodes and UMIs. Each CDR3 protein is one row after TCRdb ran MiXCR on the 5' RACE reads. The data show some 97,000 distinct CDR3 sequences, over 8.5% seen once. These data belong to a study of T-cell memory formation after mild COVID-19. The study's findings and limits: Mainly in CM and EM were contracting CD4+ clones; CD8+ were in EMRA. Pre-infection memory already had some responding clones, implying cross-reactive memory joined. Whereas later expanders leaned CD4+, clones contracting day 15 to 85 showed a balanced CD4/CD8 makeup.

This CDR3 spans 16 amino acids. The V gene lost 4 bases and the J gene lost 3 bases, with 18 bases spanning the gap. Germline V lookup: CDR1 MGHRA, CDR2 YSYEKL. The V call is TRBV4-1, the J call TRBJ1-1; D remains unclear. The source is a young man who had mild COVID-19 (a few samples of this study predate the infection). Cell type and time point are not known. Sample: PBMCs or a T cell subset sorted from them (not recorded which). The CDR3 nucleotides read TGCGCCAGCAGCCTGCCTTTTGGCAGGCAGGACACTGAAGCTTTCTTT. Translated, it gives CASSLPFGRQDTEAFF.